The entry that follows covers one T cell receptor (beta chain) sequence. These data come from a study of cytomegalovirus exposure and HLA in healthy donors. The CDR3 has 14 residues. Germline trimming cut 5 bases from V and 8 bases from J; bases unmatched to any gene: 11. In germline, CDR1 is SGHVS, CDR2 FQNEAQ. 60 Vbeta and 13 Jbeta primers were used in PCR. Here immunoSEQ multiplex PCR was the method, and the copy in TCRdb shows in-frame clones only, minus some. Of 250,000 to 350,000 clones listed, around 86% are singletons. V gene TRBV7-8 combines with J gene TRBJ1-2, with TRBD1 identical over 7 bases. Sequenced: PBMCs. This clonotype was sampled from a man aged 40-49 years in good health and CMV-seropositive. The CDR3 nucleotides read TGTGCCAGCAGCAGTCCCGACAGGGTTGGAGGCTACACCTTC. Translating gives CASSSPDRVGGYTF.